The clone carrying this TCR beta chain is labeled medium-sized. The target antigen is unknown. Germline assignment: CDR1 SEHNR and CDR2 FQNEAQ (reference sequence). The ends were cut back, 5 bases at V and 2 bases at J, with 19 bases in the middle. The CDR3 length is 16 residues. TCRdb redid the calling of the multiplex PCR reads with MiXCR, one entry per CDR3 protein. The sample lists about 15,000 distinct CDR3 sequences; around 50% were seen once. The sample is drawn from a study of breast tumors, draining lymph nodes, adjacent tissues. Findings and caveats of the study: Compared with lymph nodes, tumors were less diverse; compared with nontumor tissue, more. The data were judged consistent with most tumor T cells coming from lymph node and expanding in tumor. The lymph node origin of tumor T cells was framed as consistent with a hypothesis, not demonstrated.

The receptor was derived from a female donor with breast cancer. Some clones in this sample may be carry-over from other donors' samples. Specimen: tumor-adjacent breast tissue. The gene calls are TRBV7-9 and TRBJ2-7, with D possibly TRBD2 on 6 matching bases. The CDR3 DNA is TGTGCCAGCAGCGCGCAAGTAGCGGTTACGGCCTACGAGCAGTACTTC. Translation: CASSAQVAVTAYEQYF. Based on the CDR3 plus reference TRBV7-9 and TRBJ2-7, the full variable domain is DTGVSQNPRHKITKRGQNVTFRCDPISEHNRLYWYRQTLGQGPEFLTYFQNEAQLEKSRLLSDRFSAERPKGSFSTLEIQRTEQGDSAMYLCASSAQVAVTAYEQYFGPGTRLTVT.